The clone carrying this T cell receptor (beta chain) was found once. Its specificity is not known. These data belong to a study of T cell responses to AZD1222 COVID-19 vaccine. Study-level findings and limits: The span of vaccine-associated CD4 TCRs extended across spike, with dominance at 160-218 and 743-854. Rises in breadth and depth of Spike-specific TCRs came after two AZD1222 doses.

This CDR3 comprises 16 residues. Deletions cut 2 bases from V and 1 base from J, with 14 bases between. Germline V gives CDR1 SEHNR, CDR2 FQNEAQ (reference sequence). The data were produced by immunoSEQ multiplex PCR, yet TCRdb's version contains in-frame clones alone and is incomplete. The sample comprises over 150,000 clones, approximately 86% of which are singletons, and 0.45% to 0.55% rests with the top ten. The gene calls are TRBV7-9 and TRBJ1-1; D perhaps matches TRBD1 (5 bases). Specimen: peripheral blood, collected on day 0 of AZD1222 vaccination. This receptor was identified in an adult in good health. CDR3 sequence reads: CASSLSNMGRNTEAFF. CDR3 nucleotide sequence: TGTGCCAGCAGCTTATCCAATATGGGACGGAACACTGAAGCTTTCTTT.